One and the same sample provided the 8 T cell receptor beta chains below, sequenced in a study of CD8 T cells in ankylosing spondylitis. MiXCR was run by TCRdb on the 5' RACE reads, yielding one entry per CDR3 protein. The sample has about 280,000 distinct CDR3 sequences, 20% seen once; the top ten hold less than 9%. Material for sequencing was blood, either unsorted or a sorted T cell fraction (not recorded which). These receptors were taken from a male donor with ankylosing spondylitis or in good health (not recorded which).

V gene TRBV12-3 or TRBV12-4 combines with J gene TRBJ2-1; the D call may be TRBD1 or TRBD2 (5 bases each). The germline V and J ends were trimmed by 3 bases and 5 bases, with 14 bases remaining between them. The CDR3 spans 15 residues. The CDR3 DNA reads TGTGCCAGCAGTTTGTCCGGGGCCCGGCACAATGAGCAGTTCTTC. It translates to CASSLSGARHNEQFF.

This clonotype was seen at least ten times. V gene TRBV20-1 combines with J gene TRBJ2-3, with 8 nucleotides matching TRBD1. V trimming: 4 bases; J trimming: 2 bases; junction bases outside the gene matches: 2. The CDR3 runs 13 residues. Looked up from germline, CDR1 is DFQATT and CDR2 is SNEGSKA (reference sequence). The CDR3 sequence: CSAKTGVTDTQYF. The CDR3 nucleotides are TGCAGTGCTAAGACAGGGGTCACAGATACGCAGTATTTT.

V usage is TRBV5-1 and J usage is TRBJ2-2; D unresolved. Trimming removed 3 bases at V and 3 bases at J, with 12 bases between. The CDR3 is made up of 15 amino acids. The germline gives CDR1 SGHRS, CDR2 YFSETQ. The CDR3 DNA reads TGCGCCAGCAGCTCGGGCCTGCGCGACACCGGGGAGCTGTTTTTT. Translation: CASSSGLRDTGELFF. Looking up the rest from reference TRBV5-1 and TRBJ2-2 gives the full variable domain: KAGVTQTPRYLIKTRGQQVTLSCSPISGHRSVSWYQQTPGQGLQFLFEYFSETQRNKGNFPGRFSGRQFSNSRSEMNVSTLELGDSALYLCASSSGLRDTGELFFGEGSRLTVL.

This clonotype was detected many times. The V and J genes are TRBV20-1 and TRBJ1-1; no firm D call. Between the trimmed V and J ends, which lost 3 bases and 5 bases, there was a span of 7 bases. Germline V gene lookup returns CDR1 DFQATT and CDR2 SNEGSKA (reference sequence). The CDR3 extends over 11 amino acids. The CDR3 loop is CSARSETEAFF. CDR3 in DNA: TGCAGTGCTAGGTCGGAGACTGAAGCTTTCTTT.

This clonotype was seen only a few times. This chain links TRBV7-8 with TRBJ2-1, with unresolved D. Germline V CDR1 and CDR2: SGHVS, FQNEAQ. V lost 5 bases and J 2 bases, leaving 10 bases between the germline ends. CDR3 length equals 14 residues. In nucleotides, the CDR3 is TGTGCCAGCAGCCCTCGGTGGCCCTACAATGAGCAGTTCTTC. It specifies CASSPRWPYNEQFF.

J is TRBJ2-5 and V is TRBV12-3 or TRBV12-4; tentatively, D is TRBD1 (6 bases). The CDR3 sequence is 14 residues long. The V gene lost 5 bases and the J gene lost 1 base, with 11 bases spanning the gap. The CDR3: CASSRRDTQETQYF. CDR3 sequence (DNA): TGTGCCAGCAGTAGACGGGACACCCAAGAGACCCAGTACTTC.

The sample holds a few counts of this clonotype. In nucleotides, the CDR3 is TGTGCCAGCAGCCCCCAGAGGAATTGGAGAGGGGTTGGGTACAATGAGCAGTTCTTC. It encodes CASSPQRNWRGVGYNEQFF. The chain couples TRBV7-3 to TRBJ2-1; D may be TRBD1 or TRBD2 (5 bases each). Germline-derived CDR1 and CDR2 are SGHTA and FQGTGA. Trimming left V 5 bases short and J 4 bases short, with 27 bases between. The CDR3 length is 19 residues.

The V call is TRBV7-8, the J call TRBJ2-2; 10 bases align to TRBD1. The germline gives CDR1 SGHVS, CDR2 FQNEAQ. V lost 5 bases to trimming and J lost 5 bases; unmatched junction nucleotides: 8. The CDR3 is made up of 16 amino acids. The CDR3 is CASSPGQGWGTGELFF. The CDR3 DNA is TGTGCCAGCAGCCCGGGACAGGGGTGGGGGACCGGGGAGCTGTTTTTT.